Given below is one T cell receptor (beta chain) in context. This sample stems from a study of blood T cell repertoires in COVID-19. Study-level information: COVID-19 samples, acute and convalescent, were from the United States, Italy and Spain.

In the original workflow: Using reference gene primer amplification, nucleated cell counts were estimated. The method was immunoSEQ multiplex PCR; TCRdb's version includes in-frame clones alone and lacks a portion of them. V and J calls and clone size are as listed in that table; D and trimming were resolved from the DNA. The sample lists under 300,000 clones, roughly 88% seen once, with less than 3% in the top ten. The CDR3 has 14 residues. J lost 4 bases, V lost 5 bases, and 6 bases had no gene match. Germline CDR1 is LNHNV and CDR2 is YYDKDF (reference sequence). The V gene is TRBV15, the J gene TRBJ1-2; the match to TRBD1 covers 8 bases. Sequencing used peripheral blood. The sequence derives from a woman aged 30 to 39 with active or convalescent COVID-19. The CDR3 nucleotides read TGTGCCACCAGCGGACAGGGTCGGGGCTATGGCTACACCTTC. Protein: CATSGQGRGYGYTF.